Below are 22 T cell receptor beta chains sequenced from a single sample in a study of T-cell memory formation after mild COVID-19. TCRdb analysed the 5' RACE reads with MiXCR anew, one entry per CDR3 protein. The repertoire has a few hundred thousand distinct CDR3 sequences, 14% of them found once; the top ten carry approximately 22%. The source material was PBMCs or a T cell subset sorted from them (not recorded which). These receptors all stem from a man younger than 35 who had mild COVID-19 (a few samples of this study predate the infection). Cell type and time point are not known.

The genes are TRBV5-1 and TRBJ1-1; 7 bases are a match to TRBD1. V shed 0 bases, J shed 7 bases, and the junction held 3 bases outside the gene matches. The CDR3 totals 13 residues. Germline V gives CDR1 SGHRS, CDR2 YFSETQ. Here the CDR3 reads CASSLGQGFEAFF. In DNA, the CDR3 is TGCGCCAGCAGCTTGGGACAGGGATTTGAAGCTTTCTTT.

This clonotype was counted a few times. The chain joins TRBV4-1 to TRBJ2-2; 10 bases agree with TRBD1. The V and J ends lost 3 bases and 7 bases, in that order; junction bases with no gene match: 5. Germline V gene data show CDR1 as MGHRA and CDR2 as YSYEKL. The CDR3 length is 15 residues. The CDR3 nucleotides read TGCGCCAGCAGCCAGCCGGGACAGGGGCTCGGGGAGCTGTTTTTT. This gives the protein CASSQPGQGLGELFF.

This clonotype came up a few times. V gene TRBV30 combines with J gene TRBJ1-2; D unclear. The length of the CDR3 is 12 residues. Germline CDR1 reads GTSNPN; CDR2 reads SVGIG (reference sequence). Trimming pared 0 bases from V and 5 bases from J, leaving 7 bases between. The CDR3 here is CAWSVQGYGYTF. The CDR3 nucleotides are TGTGCCTGGAGTGTACAAGGTTATGGCTACACCTTC. The full variable domain, completed using reference TRBV30 and TRBJ1-2, is SQTIHQWPATLVQPVGSPLSLECTVEGTSNPNLYWYRQAAGRGLQLLFYSVGIGQISSEVPQNLSASRPQDRQFILSSKKLLLSDSGFYLCAWSVQGYGYTFGSGTRLTVV.

This clonotype was counted ten times or more. The J gene is TRBJ2-5, the V gene TRBV5-1; the D is unclear. The CDR3 spans 13 residues. CDR1 and CDR2 (germline): SGHRS, YFSETQ. Trimming stripped 0 bases from V and 3 bases from J, with 6 bases between. The CDR3 reads CASSLEGEETQYF. The CDR3 DNA is TGCGCCAGCAGCTTGGAAGGTGAAGAGACCCAGTACTTC.

In this sample, this clonotype turned up many times. J is TRBJ2-5 and V is TRBV7-9, with D possibly matching TRBD2 (5 bases). The CDR3 runs to 12 residues. Looked up from germline, CDR1 is SEHNR and CDR2 is FQNEAQ (reference sequence). Trimming took 8 bases from V and 4 from J, leaving 11 bases between them. CDR3 DNA: TGTGCCAGCCGAGGAGGTACAGAGACCCAGTACTTC. This encodes CASRGGTETQYF.

This clonotype has just a few counts. The J gene is TRBJ2-2, the V gene TRBV27; 12 bases match TRBD2. This CDR3 spans 17 amino acids. The germline gives CDR1 MNHEY, CDR2 SMNVEV (reference sequence). Trimming took 3 bases from V and 8 from J; bases not matched to a gene: 10. CDR3 coding DNA: TGTGCCAGCAGTTTCACTAGCGGGGGGCCGATGAATGGGGAGCTGTTTTTT. This encodes CASSFTSGGPMNGELFF.

V is TRBV11-2 and J is TRBJ2-7; no clear D gene. Trimming took 10 bases from V and 7 from J, leaving 20 bases between them. Germline CDR1 is SGHAT and CDR2 is FQNNGV. This CDR3 contains 13 residues. CDR3 coding DNA: TGTGCCACCCAGCTTGGGTTAATGGGGGAGCAGTACTTC. This encodes CATQLGLMGEQYF.

This clonotype was seen a handful of times. The V call is TRBV7-9, the J call TRBJ2-7, with 9 bases fitting TRBD1. The V gene's germline CDR1 is SEHNR and CDR2 FQNEAQ (reference sequence). V shed 6 bases, J shed 5 bases, and the junction held 8 bases outside the gene matches. There are 14 residues in the CDR3. CDR3 bases: TGTGCCAGCAGGTCGGGACAGGGCTACCACGAGCAGTACTTC. The encoded protein is CASRSGQGYHEQYF.

This clonotype was detected only a few times. The J gene is TRBJ2-5, the V gene TRBV7-9; D is perhaps TRBD1 (6 bases). This CDR3 contains 13 residues. Looked up from germline, CDR1 is SEHNR and CDR2 is FQNEAQ (reference sequence). Trimming stripped 0 bases from V and 7 bases from J, with 9 bases between. The CDR3 DNA is TGTGCCAGCAGCTTAGCGGCGACAGGGACCCAGTACTTC. This codes for CASSLAATGTQYF.

The sample holds many counts of this clonotype. This chain links TRBV29-1 with TRBJ1-1; the D is unclear. The CDR3 spans 13 residues. V was shortened by 4 bases and J by 6 bases, with 15 bases between the two germline ends. CDR1 SQVTM and CDR2 ANQGSEA come from the germline V gene. The CDR3 bases are TGCAGCGTTGTTGCTCGAGGGTCCTCTGAAGCTTTCTTT. It translates to CSVVARGSSEAFF. Variable domain in full (rest from reference TRBV29-1 and TRBJ1-1): SAVISQKPSRDICQRGTSLTIQCQVDSQVTMMFWYRQQPGQSLTLIATANQGSEATYESGFVIDKFPISRPNLTFSTLTVSNMSPEDSSIYLCSVVARGSSEAFFGQGTRLTVV.

This clonotype was detected only a few times. The rearrangement joins TRBV12-3 or TRBV12-4 to TRBJ1-1; D is uncertain. This CDR3 is 15 amino acids long. V was cut by 7 bases and J by 1 base, with 16 bases left in between. DNA for the CDR3: TGTGCCAGCACCCTAGGAGGGCTGGGGAACACTGAAGCTTTCTTT. This gives the protein CASTLGGLGNTEAFF.

In its sample, this clonotype was seen a few times. The V and J genes are TRBV4-2 and TRBJ2-5, with D unresolved. Trimming stripped 0 bases from V and 4 bases from J, with 6 bases between. The CDR3 contains 13 residues. Germline CDR1 is LGHNA and CDR2 is YNFKEQ. CDR3 bases: TGTGCCAGCAGCCAAGAAAGGCGAGAGACCCAGTACTTC. Protein product: CASSQERRETQYF.

This clonotype appeared a few times. This chain uses TRBV7-3 with TRBJ2-2; tentative D call: TRBD2 (5 bases). Per germline, CDR1 SGHTA and CDR2 FQGTGA. The CDR3 length is 14 residues. V shed 5 bases and J shed 6 bases, with 13 bases lying between them. CDR3 nucleotide sequence: TGTGCCAGCAGCCCCACTAGTTTGGCCGGGGAGCTGTTTTTT. It is translated as CASSPTSLAGELFF.

This chain connects TRBV2 to TRBJ1-4; D might be TRBD1 (5 bases). The V end was cut by 3 bases, the J end by 0 bases, with 8 bases between. Germline V gene sequence: CDR1 SNHLY, CDR2 FYNNEI. The CDR3 has 15 residues. The CDR3, as DNA: TGTGCCAGCAGTGAGGGGGGTGCAACTAATGAAAAACTGTTTTTT. Its protein product is CASSEGGATNEKLFF.

In this sample, this clonotype turned up a few times. This chain connects TRBV18 to TRBJ2-4; 7 nucleotides match TRBD2. Germline CDR1 and CDR2: KGHSH and LQKENI. The CDR3 extends over 13 amino acids. V lost 6 bases, J lost 8 bases, and 7 bases stayed unmatched. This chain's CDR3 is CASSPSGMDIQYF. Written as DNA, the CDR3 is TGTGCCAGCTCCCCGAGCGGGATGGACATTCAGTACTTC.

This clonotype was seen more than once but under ten times. The chain uses TRBV6-6 and TRBJ1-5, with D possibly TRBD1 on 5 matching bases. The CDR3 spans 15 residues. CDR1 is MNHNY and CDR2 is SVGAGI in the germline V gene (reference sequence). Trimming left V 2 bases short and J 1 base short, with 9 bases between. The CDR3 nucleotides read TGTGCCAGCAGTTACCAGGGTAACAGCAATCAGCCCCAGCATTTT. Translating gives CASSYQGNSNQPQHF.

V and J are TRBV9 and TRBJ2-5; D ambiguous. Trimming removed 1 base from V and 5 bases from J, with 3 bases in between. The CDR3 is made up of 11 amino acids. Germline loops: CDR1 SGDLS, CDR2 YYNGEE. The CDR3 reads CASSVSETQYF. The CDR3 DNA follows: TGTGCCAGCAGCGTAAGCGAGACCCAGTACTTC. The full variable domain, rest sourced from reference TRBV9 and TRBJ2-5, is DSGVTQTPKHLITATGQRVTLRCSPRSGDLSVYWYQQSLDQGLQFLIQYYNGEERAKGNILERFSAQQFPDLHSELNLSSLELGDSALYFCASSVSETQYFGPGTRLLVL.

A few counts support this clonotype. The chain couples TRBV5-1 to TRBJ2-4; D perhaps matches TRBD2 (5 bases). Looked up from germline, CDR1 is SGHRS and CDR2 is YFSETQ. The CDR3 runs to 14 residues. V lost 4 bases to trimming and J lost 8 bases, with 16 bases between them. CDR3 sequence (DNA): TGCGCCAGCAGCCCCCTTGCGGGCGGAGACATTCAGTACTTC. Translating it yields CASSPLAGGDIQYF.

CDR3: CASSPTGGPSPLHF. The DNA of the CDR3 is TGTGCCAGCAGCCCCACAGGGGGCCCTTCACCCCTCCACTTT. The chain links TRBV11-2 to TRBJ1-6; 9 bases fit TRBD1. The junction had 5 bases not matched to a gene; V was cut back by 5 bases and J by 9 bases. The CDR3 totals 14 residues. From germline, CDR1 is SGHAT and CDR2 FQNNGV.

This clonotype was counted a few times. The rearrangement links TRBV5-1 to TRBJ1-6, with unresolved D. CDR1 SGHRS and CDR2 YFSETQ come from the germline V gene. This CDR3 region has 15 residues. Trimming left V 2 bases short and J 7 bases short, with 13 bases between. CDR3 nucleotide sequence: TGCGCCAGCAGCTTCGACCGTACGTGGAATTCACCCCTCCACTTT. Amino acid sequence: CASSFDRTWNSPLHF.

This clonotype was seen only a few times. The chain combines TRBV20-1 with TRBJ2-2, with 10 positions matching TRBD2. The CDR3 contains 19 residues. Per the germline V gene, CDR1 is DFQATT and CDR2 is SNEGSKA (reference sequence). After removal of 6 bases from V and 6 bases from J, the junction contained 22 bases not matched to a gene. The CDR3 region is CSAPRFLAGAGYPPGELFF. For the CDR3, the DNA is TGCAGTGCGCCACGGTTTCTAGCGGGGGCCGGGTACCCCCCCGGGGAGCTGTTTTTT.

This clonotype was counted a few times. The chain links TRBV24-1 to TRBJ2-5; 10 bases line up with TRBD1. The CDR3 totals 16 residues. Germline-derived CDR1 and CDR2 are KGHDR and SFDVKD. V shed 4 bases, J shed 5 bases, and the junction held 9 bases outside the gene matches. The CDR3 coding sequence is TGTGCCACCAGTGACCCCATTCGGACAGGGGGGGAGACCCAGTACTTC. This codes for CATSDPIRTGGETQYF.